This section outlines one T cell receptor beta chain sequence together with its context. Data came from immunoSEQ multiplex PCR; TCRdb stores just in-frame clones and leaves some out. Among 250,000 to 400,000 clones listed, roughly 87% were seen once. The source of the sample is a study of cytomegalovirus exposure and HLA in healthy donors. Trimming cost V 4 bases and J 4 bases; bases outside gene matches: 7. The CDR3 contains 17 residues. CDR1 is MDHEN and CDR2 is SYDVKM in the germline V gene. Input material: PBMCs. The chain carries TRBV28 and TRBJ2-1; 13 bases line up with TRBD2. This clonotype originated in a woman aged 30 to 39 in good health and CMV-seropositive. DNA of the CDR3: TGTGCCAGCAGTTACCTACTAGCGGGAGGGAGGTACAATGAGCAGTTCTTC. Amino acids: CASSYLLAGGRYNEQFF.